The rows below give T cell receptor beta chains drawn from one sample of a study of PD-1 blockade in classical Hodgkin lymphoma. TCRdb's table, derived via immunoSEQ multiplex PCR, lists solely in-frame clones and lacks some. The sample contains under 60,000 clones, just under 75% of which appear only once. The input for sequencing was peripheral blood mononuclear cells (PBMCs), taken before the second cycle of nivolumab. Every receptor here comes from a human donor with classical Hodgkin lymphoma. The CDR3 runs from the conserved cysteine through the conserved F or W. The order of the fields is D gene, clone size, J gene, V gene, CDR3 DNA, CDR3 protein. D genes are given only for firm matches. Clone sizes are given selectively: once, few, many, or a class where the clone is expanded.

d_gene: .
abundance: .
j_gene: TRBJ1-5
v_gene: TRBV14
CDR3nt: TGTGCCAGCAGCCAAGGGTCCTTCCCACCCCAGCATTTT
CDR3aa: CASSQGSFPPQHF

d_gene: .
abundance: medium-sized
j_gene: TRBJ1-1
v_gene: TRBV7-3
CDR3nt: TGTGCCAGCAGCCACACAGGGAACACTGAAGCTTTCTTT
CDR3aa: CASSHTGNTEAFF

d_gene: .
abundance: .
j_gene: TRBJ2-7
v_gene: TRBV13
CDR3nt: TGTGCCAGCAGCCCACCTCTTGGGGGTGGCTACGAGCAGTACTTC
CDR3aa: CASSPPLGGGYEQYF

d_gene: .
abundance: .
j_gene: TRBJ2-3
v_gene: TRBV5-1
CDR3nt: TGCGCCAGCCAAGCCGGGGTCACAGATACGCAGTATTTT
CDR3aa: CASQAGVTDTQYF

d_gene: .
abundance: .
j_gene: TRBJ1-5
v_gene: TRBV6-5
CDR3nt: TGTGCCAGCAGTTACTCCCAGGGTAGTCAGCCCCAGCATTTT
CDR3aa: CASSYSQGSQPQHF

d_gene: .
abundance: .
j_gene: TRBJ1-5
v_gene: TRBV5-6
CDR3nt: TGTGCCAGCAGCCCCTGGTATGTTCCCGGCCAGCCCCAGCATTTT
CDR3aa: CASSPWYVPGQPQHF

d_gene: .
abundance: .
j_gene: TRBJ1-5
v_gene: TRBV30
CDR3nt: TGTGCCTGGAGCCTCGGACTGTATAGCAATCAGCCCCAGCATTTT
CDR3aa: CAWSLGLYSNQPQHF

d_gene: TRBD1
abundance: .
j_gene: TRBJ2-7
v_gene: TRBV7-2
CDR3nt: TGTGCCAGCAGCTTAGCCGGCAGGGGGAACTACGAGCAGTACTTC
CDR3aa: CASSLAGRGNYEQYF

d_gene: TRBD1
abundance: .
j_gene: TRBJ1-5
v_gene: TRBV29-1
CDR3nt: TGCAGCGTGCGGGACAGGGGGGACAATCAGCCCCAGCATTTT
CDR3aa: CSVRDRGDNQPQHF

d_gene: .
abundance: .
j_gene: TRBJ2-1
v_gene: TRBV9
CDR3nt: TGTGCCAGCAGCGTTAGAAGCGGAGGCTCCTACAATGAGCAGTTCTTC
CDR3aa: CASSVRSGGSYNEQFF

d_gene: .
abundance: .
j_gene: TRBJ2-2
v_gene: TRBV7-6
CDR3nt: TGTGCCAGCAGCCCAAGGCAGGATAACACCGGGGAGCTGTTTTTT
CDR3aa: CASSPRQDNTGELFF

d_gene: TRBD2
abundance: .
j_gene: TRBJ2-2
v_gene: TRBV10-3
CDR3nt: TGTGCCATCAGTAGCAGCGGGGGAAACACCGGGGAGCTGTTTTTT
CDR3aa: CAISSSGGNTGELFF

d_gene: TRBD2
abundance: few
j_gene: TRBJ2-1
v_gene: TRBV7-2
CDR3nt: TGTGCCAGCAGCCTGACTAGCTTCACTGAGCAGTTCTTC
CDR3aa: CASSLTSFTEQFF

d_gene: .
abundance: .
j_gene: TRBJ1-4
v_gene: TRBV27
CDR3nt: TGTGCCAGCAGTTTAAGGGTGACTAATGAAAAACTGTTTTTT
CDR3aa: CASSLRVTNEKLFF

d_gene: TRBD2
abundance: .
j_gene: TRBJ2-1
v_gene: TRBV5-1
CDR3nt: TGCGCCAGCAGCCTCGGGACTAGCGGGATTTACAATGAGCAGTTCTTC
CDR3aa: CASSLGTSGIYNEQFF

d_gene: .
abundance: .
j_gene: TRBJ2-7
v_gene: TRBV10-1
CDR3nt: TGCGCCACGTCCACTCAGGGCGAGCAGTACTTC
CDR3aa: CATSTQGEQYF

d_gene: .
abundance: .
j_gene: TRBJ2-3
v_gene: TRBV5-1
CDR3nt: TGCGCCAGCAGCTTACGGACGGGAAACACAGATACGCAGTATTTT
CDR3aa: CASSLRTGNTDTQYF

d_gene: .
abundance: .
j_gene: TRBJ1-6
v_gene: TRBV5-6
CDR3nt: TGTGCCAGCAGCCCTGGGTACTCACCCCTCCACTTT
CDR3aa: CASSPGYSPLHF

d_gene: .
abundance: .
j_gene: TRBJ1-5
v_gene: TRBV7-8
CDR3nt: TGTGCCAGCAGCTTATATCAGGGGTCTAGCAATCAGCCCCAGCATTTT
CDR3aa: CASSLYQGSSNQPQHF

d_gene: .
abundance: .
j_gene: TRBJ1-2
v_gene: TRBV28
CDR3nt: TGTGCCAGCAGTCCTGCCCTCGGGACGTCGTATGGCTACACCTTC
CDR3aa: CASSPALGTSYGYTF

d_gene: .
abundance: few
j_gene: TRBJ2-7
v_gene: TRBV7-8
CDR3nt: TGTGCCAGCAGCTTAGGGTCCCCTTCCTCCTACGAGCAGTACTTC
CDR3aa: CASSLGSPSSYEQYF

d_gene: .
abundance: medium-sized
j_gene: TRBJ1-1
v_gene: TRBV6-6
CDR3nt: TGTGCCAGCTCGGGGTCGACCACTGAAGCTTTCTTT
CDR3aa: CASSGSTTEAFF

d_gene: .
abundance: .
j_gene: TRBJ2-4
v_gene: TRBV30
CDR3nt: TGTGCCTTTGAGGGGTTAGCCAAAAACATTCAGTACTTC
CDR3aa: CAFEGLAKNIQYF

d_gene: .
abundance: .
j_gene: TRBJ2-7
v_gene: TRBV10-3
CDR3nt: TGTGCCATCAGTGAGAGGCAGGGGTGGGCCTACGAGCAGTACTTC
CDR3aa: CAISERQGWAYEQYF

d_gene: .
abundance: .
j_gene: TRBJ2-7
v_gene: TRBV27
CDR3nt: TGTGCCAGCAGTATCCGTCCGGGTTCCTGGGGGTCCTACGAGCAGTACTTC
CDR3aa: CASSIRPGSWGSYEQYF

d_gene: TRBD1
abundance: .
j_gene: TRBJ2-7
v_gene: TRBV7-8
CDR3nt: TGTGCCAGCAGCTTAGGGGTACTCGGGACAGGGGGGGAGCAGTACTTC
CDR3aa: CASSLGVLGTGGEQYF

d_gene: TRBD2
abundance: .
j_gene: TRBJ2-1
v_gene: TRBV28
CDR3nt: TGTGCCAGCAGTTTAGGGGCTAGCGGGAGAGTCTACAATGAGCAGTTCTTC
CDR3aa: CASSLGASGRVYNEQFF

d_gene: .
abundance: .
j_gene: TRBJ2-7
v_gene: TRBV4-2
CDR3nt: TGTGCCAGCAGCCAAGTTGGAAGGGACGAGCAGTACTTC
CDR3aa: CASSQVGRDEQYF

d_gene: .
abundance: .
j_gene: TRBJ2-7
v_gene: TRBV7-9
CDR3nt: TGTGCCAGCAGCTTAAGGAGAGACTACGAGCAGTACTTC
CDR3aa: CASSLRRDYEQYF

d_gene: .
abundance: once
j_gene: TRBJ2-7
v_gene: TRBV14
CDR3nt: TGTGCCAGCAGCCGAAGGGGGGGGGAATACGAGCAGTACTTC
CDR3aa: CASSRRGGEYEQYF

d_gene: .
abundance: .
j_gene: TRBJ2-7
v_gene: TRBV7-2
CDR3nt: TGTGCCAGCAGTTTTCAGGTCTCGAGCTCCTACGAGCAGTACTTC
CDR3aa: CASSFQVSSSYEQYF

d_gene: .
abundance: .
j_gene: TRBJ1-1
v_gene: TRBV19
CDR3nt: TGTGCCAGTAATCCGGGGCGGAACACTGAAGCTTTCTTT
CDR3aa: CASNPGRNTEAFF

d_gene: .
abundance: .
j_gene: TRBJ1-3
v_gene: TRBV7-9
CDR3nt: TGTGCCAGCAGCTTTGGGGTTGACTCTGGAAACACCATATATTTT
CDR3aa: CASSFGVDSGNTIYF

d_gene: .
abundance: .
j_gene: TRBJ1-1
v_gene: TRBV25-1
CDR3nt: TGTGCCAGCAGTGAATACAACACTGAAGCTTTCTTT
CDR3aa: CASSEYNTEAFF

d_gene: .
abundance: .
j_gene: TRBJ1-2
v_gene: TRBV2
CDR3nt: TGTGCCAGCAGTGGACAGGATCTTAACTATGGCTACACCTTC
CDR3aa: CASSGQDLNYGYTF

d_gene: .
abundance: once
j_gene: TRBJ1-1
v_gene: TRBV18
CDR3nt: TGTGCCAGCTCACCACTTCCGCAGAAGAACACTGAAGCTTTCTTT
CDR3aa: CASSPLPQKNTEAFF

d_gene: .
abundance: .
j_gene: TRBJ1-2
v_gene: TRBV6-6
CDR3nt: TGTGCCAGCAGTTACGACTCTTCGCAGGGAGGCGGCTACACCTTC
CDR3aa: CASSYDSSQGGGYTF

d_gene: .
abundance: .
j_gene: TRBJ1-4
v_gene: TRBV7-9
CDR3nt: TGTGCCAGCAGCTTAGTACCGGGGGTTAATGAAAAACTGTTTTTT
CDR3aa: CASSLVPGVNEKLFF

d_gene: TRBD2
abundance: .
j_gene: TRBJ2-5
v_gene: TRBV30
CDR3nt: TGTGCCTGGAGGGGACTAGCGGAAAAAAGTGCCCAGTACTTC
CDR3aa: CAWRGLAEKSAQYF

d_gene: .
abundance: .
j_gene: TRBJ2-1
v_gene: TRBV5-4
CDR3nt: TGTGCCAGCAGCCGGGACTGGGGGAGCTCCTACAATGAGCAGTTCTTC
CDR3aa: CASSRDWGSSYNEQFF

d_gene: .
abundance: .
j_gene: TRBJ2-1
v_gene: TRBV10-2
CDR3nt: TGCGCCAGCTCAGGGGACTCTAAGCGGGTCGAGCAGTTCTTC
CDR3aa: CASSGDSKRVEQFF

d_gene: .
abundance: .
j_gene: TRBJ2-7
v_gene: TRBV30
CDR3nt: TGTGCCCTGGGAGGCCGGTCCTACGAGCAGTACTTC
CDR3aa: CALGGRSYEQYF

d_gene: TRBD2
abundance: .
j_gene: TRBJ2-7
v_gene: TRBV11-3
CDR3nt: TGTGCCAGCACCGGGACTAGCGGGAGGGTCTACGAGCAGTACTTC
CDR3aa: CASTGTSGRVYEQYF

d_gene: TRBD1
abundance: .
j_gene: TRBJ2-1
v_gene: TRBV4-3
CDR3nt: TGCGCCAGCAGCCTGGACAGGGTCTCCTACAATGAGCAGTTCTTC
CDR3aa: CASSLDRVSYNEQFF

d_gene: TRBD2
abundance: .
j_gene: TRBJ2-1
v_gene: TRBV19
CDR3nt: TGTGCCAGCCAGATCAGCGGGAGACGTGGCGAGCAGTTCTTC
CDR3aa: CASQISGRRGEQFF

d_gene: .
abundance: few
j_gene: TRBJ1-1
v_gene: TRBV30
CDR3nt: TGTGCCTGGAGTGTACGTCTGGGGGTTGAAGCTTTCTTT
CDR3aa: CAWSVRLGVEAFF

d_gene: .
abundance: .
j_gene: TRBJ2-7
v_gene: TRBV6-6
CDR3nt: TGTGCCAGCAGTACAGGGTCCGAGCAGTACTTC
CDR3aa: CASSTGSEQYF

d_gene: .
abundance: .
j_gene: TRBJ2-1
v_gene: TRBV28
CDR3nt: TGTGCCAGCAGTTTACGGTACAATGAGCAGTTCTTC
CDR3aa: CASSLRYNEQFF

d_gene: TRBD1
abundance: .
j_gene: TRBJ1-2
v_gene: TRBV7-2
CDR3nt: TGTGCCAGCAGCCTCCAGGGGGGTCCATATGGCTACACCTTC
CDR3aa: CASSLQGGPYGYTF

d_gene: .
abundance: .
j_gene: TRBJ1-2
v_gene: TRBV6-5
CDR3nt: TGTGCCAGCAGCGCTCAGACAGTCTATGGCTACACCTTC
CDR3aa: CASSAQTVYGYTF

d_gene: TRBD1
abundance: .
j_gene: TRBJ2-3
v_gene: TRBV7-2
CDR3nt: TGTGCCAGCAGCTCCTTTCCAGGGGGTGATACGCAGTATTTT
CDR3aa: CASSSFPGGDTQYF

d_gene: .
abundance: .
j_gene: TRBJ2-1
v_gene: TRBV30
CDR3nt: TGTGCCTGGAGTTCACCCGGGTACAATGAGCAGTTCTTC
CDR3aa: CAWSSPGYNEQFF

d_gene: TRBD2
abundance: .
j_gene: TRBJ2-7
v_gene: TRBV19
CDR3nt: TGTGCCAGTAGCGAGCGGGGGCAGAGGTACGAGCAGTACTTC
CDR3aa: CASSERGQRYEQYF